The 11 T cell receptor beta chains below all came from one sample that was sequenced in a study of CD8+CD57+ T cells in acquired aplastic anemia. For sequencing, patients were chosen who had shown expansion of CD8+CD57+ cells by flow cytometry. TCR beta VDJ combinations and CDR3 sequences were profiled from genomic DNA. TCRdb called the reads again in MiXCR, with one record for every CDR3 protein. The sample holds some 200,000 distinct CDR3 sequences, more than 55% seen once. Sequenced: sorted CD4+, CD8+, or CD8+CD57+ T cells (not recorded which) from PBMCs. The receptor set was obtained from a human donor with aplastic anemia.

This chain uses TRBV14 with TRBJ1-6; D gene unclear. The V end was cut by 4 bases, the J end by 3 bases, with 4 bases between. Per the germline V gene, CDR1 is SGHDN and CDR2 is FVKESK. CDR3 length: 13 amino acids. The CDR3 is CASSPYYNSPLHF. In nucleotides, the CDR3 is TGTGCCAGCAGCCCGTACTATAATTCACCCCTCCACTTT.

The chain recombines TRBV29-1 with TRBJ2-3; 9 positions match TRBD1. The CDR3 runs 14 residues. Losses at the gene ends were 1 base for V and 4 bases for J; bases not matched to a gene: 3. Germline V gives CDR1 SQVTM, CDR2 ANQGSEA. CDR3 sequence reads: CSVEGGQGSDTQYF. CDR3 bases: TGCAGCGTTGAAGGGGGACAGGGATCAGATACGCAGTATTTT.

The rearrangement joins TRBV19 to TRBJ2-2; 15 nucleotides line up with TRBD2. V trimming: 6 bases; J trimming: 6 bases; junction bases outside the gene matches: 2. The germline CDR1 and CDR2 sequences are LNHDA and SQIVND (reference sequence). This CDR3 contains 15 residues. The CDR3 DNA sequence: TGTGCCAGTAGGGGACTAGCGGGGGGAGCCGGGGAGCTGTTTTTT. It encodes CASRGLAGGAGELFF. The entire variable domain, with the rest obtained from reference TRBV19 and TRBJ2-2, is as follows: DGGITQSPKYLFRKEGQNVTLSCEQNLNHDAMYWYRQDPGQGLRLIYYSQIVNDFQKGDIAEGYSVSREKKESFPLTVTSAQKNPTAFYLCASRGLAGGAGELFFGEGSRLTVL.

This clonotype was picked up a small number of times. The chain combines TRBV10-3 with TRBJ1-2; D might be TRBD1 (6 bases). Per germline, CDR1 ENHRY and CDR2 SYGVKD. V shed 3 bases and J shed 4 bases, with 12 bases lying between them. The CDR3 is 14 amino acids. The chain's CDR3 is CAISEGGGGYGYTF. In DNA form, the CDR3 reads TGTGCCATCAGTGAAGGGGGAGGGGGCTATGGCTACACCTTC.

CDR3 in DNA: TGTGCCAGCAGTGAGTTCTCGGGTAATGGCTACACCTTC. This encodes CASSEFSGNGYTF. This sequence joins TRBV2 and TRBJ1-2; D is unresolved. Trimming shortened V by 3 bases and J by 6 bases, and 11 bases separated the two germline ends. Germline CDR1 is SNHLY and CDR2 is FYNNEI. The CDR3 runs 13 residues.

This clonotype is a singleton in its sample. The chain carries TRBV19 and TRBJ2-7; no firm D call. Germline assignment: CDR1 LNHDA and CDR2 SQIVND (reference sequence). This CDR3 has 13 residues. V lost 3 bases, J lost 4 bases, and 10 bases lay in between. The CDR3 reads CASSMDLLYEQYF. DNA of the CDR3: TGTGCCAGTAGTATGGACCTTTTGTACGAGCAGTACTTC. Full variable domain (rest looked up from reference TRBV19 and TRBJ2-7): DGGITQSPKYLFRKEGQNVTLSCEQNLNHDAMYWYRQDPGQGLRLIYYSQIVNDFQKGDIAEGYSVSREKKESFPLTVTSAQKNPTAFYLCASSMDLLYEQYFGPGTRLTVT.

The V and J genes are TRBV7-9 and TRBJ2-7; D might be TRBD2 (5 bases). The length of the CDR3 is 15 residues. CDR1 and CDR2 from the germline V gene are SEHNR and FQNEAQ (reference sequence). V gave up 4 bases and J gave up 0 bases, with 13 bases separating them. CDR3 in DNA: TGTGCCAGCAGCTCCGTCGAGGAGGCCTCCTACGAGCAGTACTTC. This translates into CASSSVEEASYEQYF.

V gene TRBV9 combines with J gene TRBJ1-4, with D unresolved. From germline, CDR1 is SGDLS and CDR2 YYNGEE. The CDR3 runs 14 residues. V was clipped by 1 base and J by 10 bases, with 14 bases between them. CDR3 amino acids: CASSVREGSGKLFF. The CDR3 bases are TGTGCCAGCAGCGTACGGGAGGGCTCTGGAAAACTGTTTTTT. The variable domain in full, completed from reference TRBV9 and TRBJ1-4, reads DSGVTQTPKHLITATGQRVTLRCSPRSGDLSVYWYQQSLDQGLQFLIQYYNGEERAKGNILERFSAQQFPDLHSELNLSSLELGDSALYFCASSVREGSGKLFFGSGTQLSVL.

This chain joins TRBV6-5 and TRBJ2-3; 9 bases match TRBD1. V lost 6 bases, J lost 7 bases, and 5 bases stayed unmatched. The germline V gene has CDR1 MNHEY and CDR2 SVGAGI. This CDR3 is built from 13 residues. CDR3 residues: CASRPDRGNTQYF. CDR3 bases: TGTGCCAGCAGACCAGACAGGGGGAATACGCAGTATTTT.

In this sample, this clonotype turned up a few times. The rearrangement links TRBV9 to TRBJ2-5; D unclear. V lost 4 bases to trimming and J lost 4 bases, with 11 bases between them. CDR3 length: 13 amino acids. Germline lookup yields CDR1 SGDLS and CDR2 YYNGEE. CDR3 sequence reads: CASSTDSLETQYF. CDR3 coding DNA: TGTGCCAGCAGCACAGACTCGCTAGAGACCCAGTACTTC.

A single count supports this clonotype. The chain is built from TRBV9 and TRBJ2-5; 8 bases are a match to TRBD2. J was trimmed by 5 bases and V by 2 bases; bases with no gene match: 11. CDR3 length: 16 amino acids. CDR1 SGDLS and CDR2 YYNGEE come from the germline V gene. The CDR3 spells CASSVSGTSGWETQYF. CDR3 sequence (DNA): TGTGCCAGCAGCGTTAGCGGGACCTCTGGATGGGAGACCCAGTACTTC. Full variable domain (remainder filled in from reference TRBV9 and TRBJ2-5): DSGVTQTPKHLITATGQRVTLRCSPRSGDLSVYWYQQSLDQGLQFLIQYYNGEERAKGNILERFSAQQFPDLHSELNLSSLELGDSALYFCASSVSGTSGWETQYFGPGTRLLVL.